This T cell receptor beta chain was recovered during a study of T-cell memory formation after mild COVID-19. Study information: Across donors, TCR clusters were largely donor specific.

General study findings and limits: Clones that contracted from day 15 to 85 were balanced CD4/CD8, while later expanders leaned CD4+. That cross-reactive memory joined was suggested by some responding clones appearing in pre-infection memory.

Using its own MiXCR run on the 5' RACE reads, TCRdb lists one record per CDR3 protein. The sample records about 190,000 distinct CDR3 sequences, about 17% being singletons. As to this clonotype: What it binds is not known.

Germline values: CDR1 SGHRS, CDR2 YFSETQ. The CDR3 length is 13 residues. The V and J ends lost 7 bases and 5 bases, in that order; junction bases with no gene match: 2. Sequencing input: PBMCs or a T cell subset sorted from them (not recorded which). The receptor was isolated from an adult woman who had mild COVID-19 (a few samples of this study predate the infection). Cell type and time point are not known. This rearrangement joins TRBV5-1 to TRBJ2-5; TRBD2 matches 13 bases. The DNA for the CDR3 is TGCGCCAGCCGGACTAGCGGGAGTGAGACCCAGTACTTC. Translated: CASRTSGSETQYF.